Shown below are 13 T cell receptor beta chains from a single sample sequenced in a study of TIL therapy for anti-PD-1-resistant metastatic lung cancer. The libraries were made with immunoSEQ v3. Clones were sequenced by immunoSEQ multiplex PCR, and TCRdb holds only the in-frame ones, with some missing. Here the sample spans tens of thousands of clones, roughly 66% being singletons. The sample's time point: pre-treatment sample, taken before nivolumab and TIL therapy. Specimen: blood, collected at baseline. Receptors originate from a person aged 25-85 years with non-small cell lung cancer.

This clone was seen a single time. The chain carries TRBV18 and TRBJ1-3; possibly TRBD1 for D (6 bases). The CDR3 length is 15 residues. The V and J ends lost 6 bases and 3 bases respectively, with 15 bases between them. Germline V lookup: CDR1 KGHSH, CDR2 LQKENI. The CDR3 region has the DNA TGTGCCAGCTCCCCGAGTGGGACAATTGGAAACACCATATATTTT. Amino acid sequence: CASSPSGTIGNTIYF.

This chain connects TRBV7-9 to TRBJ1-2, with TRBD1 matching over 9 bases. The CDR3 runs to 14 residues. From germline, CDR1 is SEHNR and CDR2 FQNEAQ (reference sequence). V lost 2 bases, J lost 8 bases, and 6 bases stayed unmatched. CDR3 nucleotides: TGTGCCAGCAGCTTACCCACAGGGGGCCACGGCTACACCTTC. This translates into CASSLPTGGHGYTF.

The gene calls are TRBV4-1 and TRBJ2-1; 8 bases map to TRBD2. In germline, CDR1 is MGHRA, CDR2 YSYEKL. The CDR3 has 19 residues. The J segment lost 0 bases and the V segment lost 1 base, leaving 11 bases of the junction unmatched. In DNA, the CDR3 is TGCGCCAGCAGCCAAGTTGGGCTAGCGGGCCAGAGCTCCTACAATGAGCAGTTCTTC. Translation: CASSQVGLAGQSSYNEQFF.

V is TRBV7-8 and J is TRBJ1-3, with 8 nucleotides matching TRBD1. V dropped 5 bases and J dropped 0; count of bases not matched to a gene: 9. The CDR3 is 17 amino acids. Per the germline V gene, CDR1 is SGHVS and CDR2 is FQNEAQ. The chain's CDR3 is CASSPDATGGSGNTIYF. CDR3 nucleotides: TGTGCCAGCAGCCCGGACGCCACAGGGGGCTCTGGAAACACCATATATTTT.

The V gene is TRBV28, the J gene TRBJ1-5; 9 positions agree with TRBD1. From germline, CDR1 is MDHEN and CDR2 SYDVKM. This CDR3 spans 16 amino acids. The J segment lost 3 bases and the V segment lost 6 bases, leaving 9 bases of the junction unmatched. As DNA, the CDR3 is TGTGCCAGCAGCTTCGAGGGACAGGGATACAATCAGCCCCAGCATTTT. Its protein product is CASSFEGQGYNQPQHF. Based on the CDR3 plus reference TRBV28 and TRBJ1-5, the full variable domain is DVKVTQSSRYLVKRTGEKVFLECVQDMDHENMFWYRQDPGLGLRLIYFSYDVKMKEKGDIPEGYSVSREKKERFSLILESASTNQTSMYLCASSFEGQGYNQPQHFGDGTRLSIL.

The rearrangement joins TRBV9 to TRBJ2-2, with D perhaps matching TRBD1 or TRBD2 (5 bases each). Trimming took off 4 bases at V and 2 bases at J, with 15 bases between the two ends. Looked up from germline, CDR1 is SGDLS and CDR2 is YYNGEE. The CDR3 extends over 16 amino acids. This CDR3 is CASSPRTGGNTGELFF. The CDR3 DNA sequence: TGTGCCAGCAGCCCCCGAACTGGGGGAAACACCGGGGAGCTGTTTTTT.

V gene TRBV6-6 combines with J gene TRBJ1-4; no clear D. The germline CDR1 and CDR2 sequences are MNHNY and SVGAGI (reference sequence). The CDR3 loop spans 11 amino acids. Trimming removed 5 bases at V and 8 bases at J, with 6 bases between. The CDR3 region is CASSRREKLFF. The CDR3 DNA reads as TGTGCCAGCAGTCGAAGGGAAAAACTGTTTTTT.

This chain uses TRBV16 with TRBJ2-7; D gene uncertain. With 4 bases removed from V and 6 bases from J, the gap between germline ends came to 7 bases. CDR3 length equals 11 residues. Germline lookup yields CDR1 KGHSY and CDR2 FQNENV. CDR3 region: CASSPRGEQYF. DNA for the CDR3: TGTGCCAGCAGCCCCAGAGGCGAGCAGTACTTC.

This clone was counted only a few times. V gene TRBV4-1 combines with J gene TRBJ1-2; D is uncertain. This CDR3 region has 13 residues. Trimming pared 0 bases from V and 4 bases from J, leaving 6 bases between. The germline gives CDR1 MGHRA, CDR2 YSYEKL. CDR3 amino acids: CASSQDGSYGYTF. CDR3 in DNA: TGCGCCAGCAGCCAAGATGGGTCCTATGGCTACACCTTC.

The J gene is TRBJ2-3, the V gene TRBV28; 8 bases agree with TRBD2. The trim removed 9 bases at V and 7 bases at J, leaving 15 bases unmatched. The CDR3 is 15 residues long. Germline-derived CDR1 and CDR2 are MDHEN and SYDVKM. The CDR3 DNA reads TGTGCCAGTCACAGGAGCGGGGGAGGGTCGCATACGCAGTATTTT. Translated, it gives CASHRSGGGSHTQYF.

This chain joins TRBV19 and TRBJ2-2, with D uncertain. Trimming took off 5 bases at V and 7 bases at J, with 8 bases between the two ends. Looked up from germline, CDR1 is LNHDA and CDR2 is SQIVND (reference sequence). The CDR3 length is 12 residues. CDR3 amino acids: CASSFFGGELFF. Written as DNA, the CDR3 is TGTGCCAGTAGTTTTTTCGGCGGGGAGCTGTTTTTT.

The V and J genes are TRBV5-1 and TRBJ2-5; a possible D gene is TRBD1 (6 bases). CDR3 size: 14 residues. V was cut by 1 base and J by 1 base, with 8 bases left in between. Germline CDR1 reads SGHRS; CDR2 reads YFSETQ. The DNA of the CDR3 is TGCGCCAGCAGCTTGCAGGACAGCCAAGAGACCCAGTACTTC. Encoded protein: CASSLQDSQETQYF. Based on the CDR3 plus reference TRBV5-1 and TRBJ2-5, the full variable domain is KAGVTQTPRYLIKTRGQQVTLSCSPISGHRSVSWYQQTPGQGLQFLFEYFSETQRNKGNFPGRFSGRQFSNSRSEMNVSTLELGDSALYLCASSLQDSQETQYFGPGTRLLVL.

The chain is built from TRBV19 and TRBJ1-1; TRBD1 matches 7 bases. J lost 4 bases, V lost 7 bases, and 18 bases had no gene match. This CDR3 is 17 amino acids long. Germline V lookup: CDR1 LNHDA, CDR2 SQIVND (reference sequence). The CDR3, as DNA: TGTGCCAGTACCAAATCTCCCCACCGGACAGGAGGCACTGAAGCTTTCTTT. It encodes CASTKSPHRTGGTEAFF.